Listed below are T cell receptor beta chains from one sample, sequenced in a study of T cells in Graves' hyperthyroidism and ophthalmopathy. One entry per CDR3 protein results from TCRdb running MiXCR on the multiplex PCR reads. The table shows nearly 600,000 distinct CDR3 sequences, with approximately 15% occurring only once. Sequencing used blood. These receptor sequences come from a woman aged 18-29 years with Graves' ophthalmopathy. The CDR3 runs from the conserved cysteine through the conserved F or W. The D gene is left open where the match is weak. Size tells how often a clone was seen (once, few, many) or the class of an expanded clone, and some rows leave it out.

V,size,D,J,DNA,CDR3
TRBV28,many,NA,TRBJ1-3,TGTGCCAGCAGTTCTAGACGGTCAAGAAACACCATATATTTT,CASSSRRSRNTIYF
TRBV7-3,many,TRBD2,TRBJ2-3,TGTGCCGGCAGCCTGGGACTAGCGGGAGATACGCAGTATTTT,CAGSLGLAGDTQYF
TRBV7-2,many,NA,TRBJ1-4,TGTGCCAGCAGCATTAGTTATGAAAAACTGTTTTTT,CASSISYEKLFF
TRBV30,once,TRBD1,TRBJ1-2,TGTGCCTGGAGTGTGACAGGGGCTGAGGGCTACACCTTC,CAWSVTGAEGYTF
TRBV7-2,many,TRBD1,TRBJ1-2,TGTGCCAGCAGCATATTCGGGACAGGGGACTATGGCTACACCTTC,CASSIFGTGDYGYTF
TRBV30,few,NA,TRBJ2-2,TGTGCCTGGAGTACGCGACTCTCGAAGCTGTTTTTT,CAWSTRLSKLFF
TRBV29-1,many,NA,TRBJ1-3,TGCAGCGTTACGAGCCTCTACTCTGGAAACACCATATATTTT,CSVTSLYSGNTIYF
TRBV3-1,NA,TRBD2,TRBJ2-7,TGTGCCAGCAGCCAGACTAGCGAAAACCAGCAGTACTTC,CASSQTSENQQYF
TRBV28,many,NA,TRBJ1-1,TGTGCCAGCAGTTCGCGGGGCGAAGCTTTCTTT,CASSSRGEAFF
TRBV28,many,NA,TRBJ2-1,TGTGCCTCTCATCCTGGGGGCGGGAAGTACTACAATGAGCAGTTCTTC,CASHPGGGKYYNEQFF